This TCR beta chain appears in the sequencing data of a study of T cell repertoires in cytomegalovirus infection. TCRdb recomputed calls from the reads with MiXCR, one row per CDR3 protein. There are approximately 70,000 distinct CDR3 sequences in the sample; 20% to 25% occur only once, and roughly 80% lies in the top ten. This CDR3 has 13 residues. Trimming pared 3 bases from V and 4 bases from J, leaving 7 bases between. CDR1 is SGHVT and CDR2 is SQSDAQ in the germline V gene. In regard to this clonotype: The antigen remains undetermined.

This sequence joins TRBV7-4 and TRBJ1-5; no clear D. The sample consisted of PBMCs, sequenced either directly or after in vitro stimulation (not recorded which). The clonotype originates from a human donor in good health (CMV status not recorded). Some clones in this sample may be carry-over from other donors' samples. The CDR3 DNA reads TGTGCCAGCAGCTTTGGTGGGAATCAGCCCCAGCATTTT. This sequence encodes CASSFGGNQPQHF.